This TCR beta chain was profiled in a study of tumor-infiltrating lymphocytes in localized non-small cell lung cancer. Repertoires were generated with immunoSEQ multiplex PCR, while TCRdb's copy carries only in-frame clones and drops some. The sample consists of a few thousand clones, 65% of them appearing once. Study conclusions and caveats: Each assay used a separate piece of the same tissue. Higher tumor T cell infiltration than in uninvolved lung was supported by TCRbeta sequencing. No T-cell fraction difference was seen between IM1 and IM2 tumors. Not all patients were TCR sequenced, owing to tissue quantity.

Unmatched junction bases numbered 11, after V lost 4 bases and J lost 1 base. This CDR3 is built from 17 residues. Looked up from germline, CDR1 is SGHNT and CDR2 is YYREEE (reference sequence). Notes on this clone: Its antigen remains unidentified.

Source material: uninvolved lung tissue not adjacent to the tumor. The TCR comes from a human donor with non-small cell lung cancer. The chain combines TRBV5-4 with TRBJ2-3; 8 nucleotides align to TRBD1. The CDR3 region has the DNA TGTGCCAGCAGCCATAACACGGGACAGGCCCGCACAGATACGCAGTATTTT. Translated: CASSHNTGQARTDTQYF.